Presented here are 29 T cell receptor beta chains from one specimen sequenced in a study of blood T cell dynamics during melanoma immunotherapy (dated by TCRdb to the early 2020s). Receptor libraries were prepared by the immunoSEQ multiplex PCR assay. Not all clones reach the TCRdb copy of this immuneACCESS table, which keeps in-frame sequences only. Checked studies attribute under half of the gap to unresolved V genes and leave the rest unexplained. The sample has roughly 16,000 clones on record, 91% of them singletons. 1.8% of the sample is taken by the ten largest. This specimen's time point label, interpreted: pre-treatment baseline. The material sequenced was blood, taken from a patient treated with checkpoint blockade. All receptors derive from a human donor with melanoma.

V gene TRBV5-1 combines with J gene TRBJ2-5, with D unresolved. Trimming left V 1 base short and J 3 bases short, with 13 bases between. The CDR3 extends over 15 amino acids. Germline CDR1 is SGHRS and CDR2 is YFSETQ. The CDR3: CASSLRANGEETQYF. CDR3 nucleotides: TGCGCCAGCAGCTTGAGGGCAAATGGGGAAGAGACCCAGTACTTC.

The chain has TRBV5-1 and TRBJ2-2; no definite D call. The CDR3 is 17 residues long. The V and J ends lost 2 bases and 0 bases respectively, with 14 bases between them. The germline V gene encodes CDR1 SGHRS and CDR2 YFSETQ. CDR3 DNA sequence: TGCGCCAGCAGCTTCGTCGGCAGTCTATCGAACACCGGGGAGCTGTTTTTT. This gives the protein CASSFVGSLSNTGELFF.

The J gene is TRBJ1-2, the V gene TRBV10-2, with D maybe TRBD1 (5 bases). V lost 8 bases, J lost 4 bases, and 11 bases lay in between. Germline V lookup: CDR1 WSHSY, CDR2 SAAADI. CDR3 size: 12 residues. This CDR3 is CASSKDSYGYTF. CDR3 in DNA: TGCGCCAGCTCTAAAGACAGCTATGGCTACACCTTC.

This clone was counted a few times. J is TRBJ2-7 and V is TRBV12-5, with 8 bases that match TRBD2. The germline V gene encodes CDR1 LGHNT and CDR2 FRNRAP. V was pared by 7 bases and J by 4 bases, with 9 bases of the junction left unmatched. The CDR3 extends over 14 amino acids. The CDR3 here is CASAAGSGKYEQYF. The DNA of the CDR3 is TGTGCTAGTGCTGCGGGTAGCGGGAAATACGAGCAGTACTTC.

The gene calls are TRBV5-4 and TRBJ2-1, with no clear D. Trimming cost V 0 bases and J 6 bases, with 13 bases left between them. The CDR3 is made up of 15 amino acids. The V gene's germline CDR1 is SGHNT and CDR2 YYREEE (reference sequence). The CDR3 DNA reads as TGTGCCAGCAGCTTGGTGGGTCTATGGGGCAATGAGCAGTTCTTC. Protein sequence: CASSLVGLWGNEQFF.

This clone came up once. The rearrangement joins TRBV18 to TRBJ1-2; D remains ambiguous. CDR1 and CDR2 from the germline V gene are KGHSH and LQKENI. Trimming pared 2 bases from V and 4 bases from J, leaving 2 bases between. The CDR3 runs to 11 residues. The CDR3, as DNA: TGTGCCAGCTCACCATCCTATGGCTACACCTTC. This gives the protein CASSPSYGYTF.

In this sample, this clone turned up once. The chain is built from TRBV5-4 and TRBJ2-5; either TRBD1 or TRBD2 may supply D (5 bases each). Near its end, the DNA agrees better with TRBJ2-7, so the J call may be wrong. Germline loops: CDR1 SGHNT, CDR2 YYREEE (reference sequence). CDR3 length: 15 residues. The CDR3 DNA follows: TGTGCCAGCAGCCCAGGGAGTACTAGTGGTGACGAGCAGTACTTC. This codes for CASSPGSTSGDEQYF.

The V and J genes are TRBV28 and TRBJ1-2; 10 bases line up with TRBD1. The CDR3 loop spans 16 amino acids. V lost 6 bases and J lost 8; bases outside the gene matches: 15. Germline loops: CDR1 MDHEN, CDR2 SYDVKM. In DNA form, the CDR3 reads TGTGCCAGCAGAGAGACAGGGGGCAGGGCCGTCAGGGGCTACACCTTC. Its protein product is CASRETGGRAVRGYTF.

The rearrangement joins TRBV7-8 to TRBJ1-1; 7 bases match TRBD1. The ends lost 0 bases at V and 0 bases at J; junction bases unmatched: 1. The CDR3 runs 15 residues. CDR1 and CDR2 from the germline V gene are SGHVS and FQNEAQ. CDR3 region: CASSLAGGVNTEAFF. CDR3 coding DNA: TGTGCCAGCAGCTTAGCAGGGGGCGTGAACACTGAAGCTTTCTTT.

The chain joins TRBV7-6 to TRBJ2-2; TRBD1 agrees at 8 bases. Unmatched junction bases numbered 4, after V lost 8 bases and J lost 2 bases. The CDR3 contains 14 residues. Germline loops: CDR1 SGHVS, CDR2 FNYEAQ. The CDR3 nucleotides are TGTGCCAGCTCTCAGGGGGCCAACACCGGGGAGCTGTTTTTT. It is translated as CASSQGANTGELFF.

V usage is TRBV28 and J usage is TRBJ1-5; D might be TRBD1 (5 bases). Germline V gives CDR1 MDHEN, CDR2 SYDVKM. The CDR3 contains 15 residues. The V end lost 2 bases, the J end lost 7 bases, and 15 bases lay between the germline ends. The CDR3 reads CASSLPPPTAQPQHF. The CDR3 DNA reads as TGTGCCAGCAGTTTACCCCCCCCGACAGCGCAGCCCCAGCATTTT. The full variable domain, in which reference TRBV28 and TRBJ1-5 provide the parts outside the CDR3, is DVKVTQSSRYLVKRTGEKVFLECVQDMDHENMFWYRQDPGLGLRLIYFSYDVKMKEKGDIPEGYSVSREKKERFSLILESASTNQTSMYLCASSLPPPTAQPQHFGDGTRLSIL.

The DNA for the CDR3 is TGTGCCTGGAGTGTCAGGAATAATGAAAAACTGTTTTTT. This codes for CAWSVRNNEKLFF. The chain employs TRBV30 and TRBJ1-4; unclear D gene. Germline-derived CDR1 and CDR2 are GTSNPN and SVGIG (reference sequence). There are 13 residues in the CDR3. V was trimmed by 0 bases and J by 4 bases, leaving 6 bases between them.

This clone was recorded once. This chain joins TRBV30 and TRBJ1-2; 11 nucleotides match TRBD1. CDR1 is GTSNPN, CDR2 SVGIG, per germline (reference sequence). Trimming cost V 7 bases and J 8 bases; bases outside gene matches: 12. CDR3 size: 14 residues. The CDR3 coding sequence is TGTGCCTTTTCTGGGACAGGGGGGATCAGAGGCTACACCTTC. As protein: CAFSGTGGIRGYTF.

This chain connects TRBV7-9 to TRBJ2-5; TRBD1 might be the D (5 bases). V lost 4 bases, J lost 11 bases, and 11 bases lay in between. Germline V lookup: CDR1 SEHNR, CDR2 FQNEAQ (reference sequence). The CDR3 extends over 11 amino acids. The CDR3 DNA follows: TGTGCCAGCAGCTCCGGTCAGGGTCAGTACTTC. Translation gives CASSSGQGQYF.

The chain has TRBV7-2 and TRBJ2-7; 7 bases are a match to TRBD2. Trimming took 4 bases from V and 2 from J; bases not matched to a gene: 8. CDR1 is SGHTA and CDR2 is FQGNSA in the germline V gene. This CDR3 region has 15 residues. The CDR3 region is CASSSVVGGAYEQYF. The CDR3 region has the DNA TGTGCCAGCAGCTCCGTGGTTGGGGGGGCCTACGAGCAGTACTTC.

The chain combines TRBV6-6 with TRBJ2-1; 14 bases are a match to TRBD2. CDR1 and CDR2 (germline): MNHNY, SVGAGI (reference sequence). V was pared by 7 bases and J by 6 bases, with 5 bases of the junction left unmatched. The CDR3 has 15 residues. This chain's CDR3 is CASTLTSGGANEQFF. Written as DNA, the CDR3 is TGTGCCAGCACCCTGACTAGCGGGGGGGCCAATGAGCAGTTCTTC.

The gene calls are TRBV21-1 and TRBJ2-1; the table's TRBD2 call for D was not verified on the DNA. TRBV21-1 is classified as a pseudogene. There are 17 residues in the CDR3. CDR3 in amino acids: CASSLPVRGTSYNEQFF. CDR3 bases: TGTGCCAGCAGCCTACCCGTCCGGGGGACCTCCTACAATGAGCAGTTCTTC.

This chain links TRBV11-2 with TRBJ2-3, with a possible D match to TRBD2 (6 bases). CDR3 size: 18 residues. The V end lost 0 bases, the J end lost 1 base, and 17 bases lay between the germline ends. Germline CDR1 is SGHAT and CDR2 is FQNNGV. CDR3 protein: CASSLEYAARGRTDTQYF. CDR3 nucleotides: TGTGCCAGCAGCTTAGAATACGCCGCGCGGGGCCGCACAGATACGCAGTATTTT. Together with reference TRBV11-2 and TRBJ2-3, the CDR3 gives the full variable domain: EAGVAQSPRYKIIEKRQSVAFWCNPISGHATLYWYQQILGQGPKLLIQFQNNGVVDDSQLPKDRFSAERLKGVDSTLKIQPAKLEDSAVYLCASSLEYAARGRTDTQYFGPGTRLTVL.

The chain recombines TRBV28 with TRBJ1-5; D is undetermined. The CDR3 runs to 16 residues. Trimming stripped 4 bases from V and 2 bases from J, with 15 bases between. Germline V lookup: CDR1 MDHEN, CDR2 SYDVKM. CDR3 bases: TGTGCCAGCAGTTCCGGTCTGGGCTCGGGCAATCAGCCCCAGCATTTT. This translates into CASSSGLGSGNQPQHF. The whole variable domain, filled in from reference TRBV28 and TRBJ1-5, reads DVKVTQSSRYLVKRTGEKVFLECVQDMDHENMFWYRQDPGLGLRLIYFSYDVKMKEKGDIPEGYSVSREKKERFSLILESASTNQTSMYLCASSSGLGSGNQPQHFGDGTRLSIL.

The chain links TRBV5-1 to TRBJ2-7; 10 nucleotides agree with TRBD2. With V trimmed by 0 bases and J by 7 bases, 13 bases remained unmatched. Germline loops: CDR1 SGHRS, CDR2 YFSETQ. The CDR3 is 17 amino acids. CDR3 in DNA: TGCGCCAGCAGCTTGGCCTCCCTAGCGGGGGCCTCTCGGGAGCAGTACTTC. Amino acid sequence: CASSLASLAGASREQYF.

The rearrangement uses TRBV28 and TRBJ1-4, with TRBD1 as a possible D gene (5 bases). The CDR3 length is 15 residues. In germline, CDR1 is MDHEN, CDR2 SYDVKM. The V end lost 8 bases, the J end lost 5 bases, and 18 bases lay between the germline ends. CDR3 nucleotide sequence: TGTGCCAGCCCTACTACCCCAGGGAAGAATGAAAAACTGTTTTTT. Amino acid sequence: CASPTTPGKNEKLFF. Complete variable domain (other parts from reference TRBV28 and TRBJ1-4): DVKVTQSSRYLVKRTGEKVFLECVQDMDHENMFWYRQDPGLGLRLIYFSYDVKMKEKGDIPEGYSVSREKKERFSLILESASTNQTSMYLCASPTTPGKNEKLFFGSGTQLSVL.

The chain combines TRBV5-4 with TRBJ2-3, with 9 bases matching TRBD2. The junction had 17 bases not matched to a gene; V was cut back by 0 bases and J by 6 bases. Germline loops: CDR1 SGHNT, CDR2 YYREEE (reference sequence). The CDR3 extends over 19 amino acids. In nucleotides, the CDR3 is TGTGCCAGCAGCTTGGAGGGGGCCGGGACTAGCTACCGCCTTGATACGCAGTATTTT. Translated, it gives CASSLEGAGTSYRLDTQYF.

V gene TRBV27 combines with J gene TRBJ2-7, with D possibly called TRBD1 or TRBD2 (5 bases each). The CDR3 runs 12 residues. Germline V gene lookup returns CDR1 MNHEY and CDR2 SMNVEV (reference sequence). Trimming removed 5 bases from V and 7 bases from J, with 12 bases in between. CDR3 sequence (DNA): TGTGCCAGCAGTCTACCTGGGGGAGAGCAGTACTTC. Translating it yields CASSLPGGEQYF.

The rearrangement joins TRBV2 to TRBJ2-7; tentative D call: TRBD2 (6 bases). CDR1 is SNHLY and CDR2 is FYNNEI in the germline V gene. This CDR3 comprises 15 residues. Trimming pared 6 bases from V and 2 bases from J, leaving 17 bases between. CDR3 sequence reads: CASSPGQGGTYEQYF. The DNA for the CDR3 is TGTGCCAGCAGCCCTGGGCAGGGAGGCACCTACGAGCAGTACTTC.

Note on this clone: No conserved phenylalanine or tryptophan ends this CDR3, so it is likely a read error. The chain has TRBV6-6 and TRBJ1-6; possible D gene TRBD1, 6 bases. The V gene's germline CDR1 is MNHNY and CDR2 SVGAGI (reference sequence). CDR3 length: 14 amino acids. The V end lost 7 bases, the J end lost 5 bases, and 12 bases lay between the germline ends. CDR3 loop: CASTIQGNNSPLHL. The CDR3, as DNA: TGTGCCAGCACCATACAGGGAAATAATTCACCCCTCCACCTT.

This chain joins TRBV29-1 and TRBJ1-3; D gene ambiguous. This CDR3 is 10 amino acids long. CDR1 and CDR2 (germline): SQVTM, ANQGSEA. V dropped 1 base and J dropped 6 bases, with 1 base sitting between them. CDR3 region: CSVEANTIYF. CDR3 nucleotide sequence: TGCAGCGTTGAAGCAAACACCATATATTTT.

This clone was counted between two and nine times. The chain is built from TRBV19 and TRBJ1-1; D not certain. The V and J ends lost 1 base and 5 bases respectively, with 8 bases between them. This CDR3 is 13 amino acids long. The germline CDR1 and CDR2 sequences are LNHDA and SQIVND (reference sequence). The CDR3 here is CASSIGVGTEAFF. The CDR3 DNA is TGTGCCAGTAGTATAGGGGTAGGAACTGAAGCTTTCTTT.

This chain links TRBV29-1 with TRBJ2-7; D is perhaps TRBD2 (5 bases). CDR1 is SQVTM and CDR2 is ANQGSEA in the germline V gene. V lost 0 bases to trimming and J lost 2 bases, with 5 bases between them. The CDR3 has 12 amino acids. CDR3 nucleotides: TGCAGCGTTGAAGACGGGACCTACGAGCAGTACTTC. Amino acids: CSVEDGTYEQYF.

CDR3 sequence reads: CASSFGGRGETQYF. The CDR3, as DNA: TGTGCCAGCAGCTTCGGGGGGCGTGGTGAGACCCAGTACTTC. The rearrangement uses TRBV7-2 and TRBJ2-5; D is perhaps TRBD2 (7 bases). The V and J ends lost 3 bases and 5 bases respectively, with 13 bases between them. CDR1 and CDR2 from the germline V gene are SGHTA and FQGNSA. The CDR3 spans 14 residues. The full variable domain, completed using reference TRBV7-2 and TRBJ2-5, is GAGVSQSPSNKVTEKGKDVELRCDPISGHTALYWYRQSLGQGLEFLIYFQGNSAPDKSGLPSDRFSAERTGGSVSTLTIQRTQQEDSAVYLCASSFGGRGETQYFGPGTRLLVL.